This entry is about one T cell receptor (beta chain). Its antigen is as yet unknown. The CDR3 does not end in the conserved phenylalanine or tryptophan, so this is likely a read error. A second PCR of about 7 to 12 cycles used a sample-barcoded 5' primer and a J-beta primer mix. Each cDNA molecule, via a template-switch adaptor with 12 random nucleotides, was tagged. TCRdb ran MiXCR on the 5' RACE reads and lists one entry per CDR3 protein. The sample includes 650,000 to 1,000,000 distinct CDR3 sequences, 35% to 50% of them seen just once. These data are taken from a study of blood T cells in healthy people across ages. Findings and caveats of the study: When one million T cells were used, diversity estimates were thought to be underestimates. With unsorted PBMCs, a conclusive comparison of naive versus antigen-experienced cells was not possible.

The sequenced material came from blood. The sequence was collected from a man of 80 years or more in good health.

The CDR3 sequence: CASSYGGRDEQFL. For the CDR3, the DNA is TGTGCCAGCAGTTATGGGGGTAGGGATGAGCAGTTCTTA. This chain links TRBV27 with TRBJ2-1; the D call may be TRBD1 or TRBD2 (5 bases each). Trimming removed 4 bases from V and 8 bases from J, with 12 bases in between. The CDR3 runs 13 residues. Germline CDR1 MNHEY, CDR2 SMNVEV (reference sequence).